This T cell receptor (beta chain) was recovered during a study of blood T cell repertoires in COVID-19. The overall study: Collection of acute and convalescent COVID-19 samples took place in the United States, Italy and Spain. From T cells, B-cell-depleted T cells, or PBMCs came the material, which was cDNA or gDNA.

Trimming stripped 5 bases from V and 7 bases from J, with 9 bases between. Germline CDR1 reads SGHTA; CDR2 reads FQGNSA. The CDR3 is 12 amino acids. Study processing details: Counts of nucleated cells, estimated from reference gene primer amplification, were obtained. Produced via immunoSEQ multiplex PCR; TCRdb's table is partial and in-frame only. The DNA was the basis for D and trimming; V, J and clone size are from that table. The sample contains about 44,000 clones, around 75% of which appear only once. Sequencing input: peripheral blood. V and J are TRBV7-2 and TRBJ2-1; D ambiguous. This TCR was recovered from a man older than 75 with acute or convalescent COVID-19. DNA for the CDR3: TGTGCCAGCAGCCACCCTAGGAATGAGCAGTTCTTC. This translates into CASSHPRNEQFF.